One sample yielded the 18 T cell receptor beta chains listed below, sequenced in a study of response to subunit inactivated influenza vaccine (dated by TCRdb to 2016 to 2018). The method behind the library was RT-PCR. Instrument on record: Illumina HiSeq 2500. TCRdb redid the processing of the public reads, applying fastp at Q25 and MiXCR, and retained in-frame beta chains. Every distinct CDR3 protein forms one entry, paired with its most common genes and DNA. This sample comprises more than 550,000 distinct CDR3 sequences, about 10% of them detected only once. In total, the top ten clones hold around 10% of the sample. The data were also submitted as part of a second study, on T cells expressing NK-cell markers. The second paper further reports: 5'RACE template switching, by which a universal primer site and unique molecular identifiers were added, was used to make TCR beta cDNA libraries.

The sequencing here drew on PBMCs from blood, taken on the day of vaccination. The receptors originated from a man between 45 and 60 years old who received an inactivated influenza vaccine. Donor details come from another sample of the same person, matched by shared clones.

The rearrangement links TRBV12-3 or TRBV12-4 to TRBJ1-1; tentatively, D is TRBD1 (5 bases). Deletions cut 1 base from V and 5 bases from J, with 11 bases between. The CDR3 consists of 14 residues. The CDR3 sequence is CASSLGQSPTEAFF. The CDR3 nucleotides are TGTGCCAGCAGTTTAGGACAGTCCCCAACTGAAGCTTTCTTT.

This clonotype was seen a few times. V and J are TRBV6-2 or TRBV6-3 and TRBJ2-4; D unresolved. Trimming stripped 6 bases from V and 5 bases from J, with 11 bases between. This CDR3 has 13 residues. Germline values: CDR1 MNHEY, CDR2 SVGEGT. Here the CDR3 DNA reads TGTGCCAGCAGCCCGAATCTCCAAAACATTCAGTACTTC. Translated, it gives CASSPNLQNIQYF.

The V and J genes are TRBV4-1 and TRBJ2-2; TRBD1 matches 7 bases. Germline V gene data show CDR1 as MGHRA and CDR2 as YSYEKL. V gave up 0 bases and J gave up 5 bases; unmatched junction bases: 9. The CDR3 covers 17 residues. This chain's CDR3 is CASSQDRRQGGTGELFF. In DNA, the CDR3 is TGCGCCAGCAGCCAAGATAGAAGACAGGGTGGGACCGGGGAGCTGTTTTTT.

This clonotype appeared a few times. The chain combines TRBV12-3 or TRBV12-4 with TRBJ2-7; perhaps D is TRBD1 or TRBD2 (6 bases each). Trimming pared 6 bases from V and 6 bases from J, leaving 18 bases between. CDR3 length equals 14 residues. The CDR3 sequence is CASRPTGGGSEQYF. CDR3 bases: TGTGCCAGCAGGCCGACAGGAGGGGGATCCGAGCAGTACTTC.

The rearrangement links TRBV7-9 to TRBJ2-7; D might be TRBD2 (6 bases). Germline V gene data show CDR1 as SEHNR and CDR2 as FQNEAQ (reference sequence). The CDR3 loop spans 15 amino acids. V was clipped by 5 bases and J by 0 bases, with 14 bases between them. In DNA form, the CDR3 reads TGTGCCAGCAGCCGAGGAGGGGCCTTCTCCTACGAGCAGTACTTC. This sequence encodes CASSRGGAFSYEQYF.

This chain connects TRBV20-1 to TRBJ2-1; TRBD2 agrees at 9 bases. V lost 2 bases and J lost 9; bases outside the gene matches: 5. The CDR3 covers 13 residues. Looked up from germline, CDR1 is DFQATT and CDR2 is SNEGSKA (reference sequence). The CDR3 here is CSARSAGGREQFF. Written as DNA, the CDR3 is TGCAGTGCTAGATCAGCGGGGGGTCGTGAGCAGTTCTTC.

This clonotype was counted many times. The CDR3 bases are TGCAGTGCTAGTTCCCTCCGGGGCTACACCTTC. It codes for CSASSLRGYTF. This chain joins TRBV20-1 and TRBJ1-2; no clear D. The CDR3 covers 11 residues. Germline V gene sequence: CDR1 DFQATT, CDR2 SNEGSKA (reference sequence). Trimming shortened V by 3 bases and J by 8 bases, and 10 bases separated the two germline ends.

This clonotype was seen a few times. The genes are TRBV4-3 and TRBJ2-7; D perhaps matches TRBD2 (6 bases). Germline-derived CDR1 and CDR2 are LGHNA and YSLEER. This CDR3 has 13 residues. V was trimmed by 3 bases and J by 3 bases, leaving 9 bases between them. CDR3 in DNA: TGCGCCAGCAGCCAGGAGACTAGCTACGAGCAGTACTTC. Encoded protein: CASSQETSYEQYF.

This clonotype appeared a few times. The chain is built from TRBV20-1 and TRBJ2-5; D remains unclear. This CDR3 has 13 residues. The V gene's germline CDR1 is DFQATT and CDR2 SNEGSKA (reference sequence). CDR3 sequence: CSAPLRIQETQYF. Written as DNA, the CDR3 is TGCAGCGCACCCCTGCGGATCCAAGAGACCCAGTACTTC.

This sequence joins TRBV11-1 and TRBJ2-3; either TRBD1 or TRBD2 may supply D (5 bases each). The germline V and J ends were trimmed by 5 bases and 3 bases, with 24 bases remaining between them. The CDR3 runs to 18 residues. Germline lookup yields CDR1 SGHAT and CDR2 FQDESV (reference sequence). CDR3 sequence (DNA): TGTGCCAGCAGCGGATTCGGGACCCTCAAGAGTTTAACAGATACGCAGTATTTT. Translating gives CASSGFGTLKSLTDTQYF.

This clonotype was counted many times. The chain employs TRBV12-3 or TRBV12-4 and TRBJ2-2; no definite D call. The CDR3 totals 16 residues. V lost 5 bases and J lost 0, with 13 bases in between. The CDR3 nucleotides read TGTGCCAGCAGTGGGATGATGACACCGAACACCGGGGAGCTGTTTTTT. Its translation: CASSGMMTPNTGELFF.

This chain connects TRBV7-9 to TRBJ2-3; possibly TRBD1 for D (6 bases). From germline, CDR1 is SEHNR and CDR2 FQNEAQ (reference sequence). The ends were cut back, 5 bases at V and 2 bases at J, with 14 bases in the middle. The CDR3 length is 15 residues. In nucleotides, the CDR3 is TGTGCCAGCAGCCTCGGACAGTTTCTCACAGATACGCAGTATTTT. This gives the protein CASSLGQFLTDTQYF.

The sample holds many counts of this clonotype. This chain joins TRBV24-1 and TRBJ2-1; D is possibly TRBD2 (6 bases). The CDR3 has 13 residues. The ends were cut back, 7 bases at V and 5 bases at J, with 11 bases in the middle. CDR1 and CDR2 from the germline V gene are KGHDR and SFDVKD. CDR3 loop: CATSWGVHNEQFF. The CDR3 nucleotides are TGTGCCACCAGCTGGGGGGTACACAATGAGCAGTTCTTC.

This clonotype was detected a few times. The chain links TRBV20-1 to TRBJ2-3; D gene unclear. The germline gives CDR1 DFQATT, CDR2 SNEGSKA (reference sequence). The CDR3 runs 12 residues. The V end lost 5 bases, the J end lost 4 bases, and 10 bases lay between the germline ends. The CDR3 protein is CSALVHSDTQYF. CDR3 nucleotide sequence: TGCAGTGCTCTAGTTCATTCAGATACGCAGTATTTT.

The chain employs TRBV5-1 and TRBJ1-1; 8 bases agree with TRBD1. The CDR3 runs to 16 residues. Trimming cost V 4 bases and J 0 bases; bases outside gene matches: 8. Germline CDR1 SGHRS, CDR2 YFSETQ. The CDR3 reads CASSNGQGRMNTEAFF. The CDR3 DNA follows: TGCGCCAGCAGCAACGGACAGGGAAGAATGAACACTGAAGCTTTCTTT.

The gene calls are TRBV29-1 and TRBJ1-3; a weak D match, TRBD1 (6 bases). This CDR3 region has 15 residues. The germline V gene has CDR1 SQVTM and CDR2 ANQGSEA. V shed 6 bases and J shed 3 bases, with 18 bases lying between them. This chain's CDR3 is CSVASTGTFGNTIYF. The CDR3 bases are TGCAGCGTGGCCTCCACCGGGACATTTGGAAACACCATATATTTT.

There are a few counts of this clonotype. The CDR3 region is CSAVGQGINQPQHF. DNA for the CDR3: TGCAGTGCTGTCGGACAGGGAATCAATCAGCCCCAGCATTTT. The rearrangement uses TRBV20-1 and TRBJ1-5; 8 nucleotides match TRBD1. The CDR3 spans 14 residues. V gave up 5 bases and J gave up 3 bases; unmatched junction bases: 6. CDR1 is DFQATT, CDR2 SNEGSKA, per germline (reference sequence).

At least ten counts were recorded for this clonotype. The chain couples TRBV2 to TRBJ2-2, with D hard to call. Germline CDR1 and CDR2: SNHLY and FYNNEI. This CDR3 comprises 14 residues. Trimming left V 6 bases short and J 2 bases short, with 10 bases between. The CDR3 DNA reads TGTGCCAGCAGGGACCTCCCTAACACCGGGGAGCTGTTTTTT. This encodes CASRDLPNTGELFF.